The present entry profiles one T cell receptor (beta chain) with its context. Its cognate antigen is unknown. These data originate in a study of OX40 agonist ivuxolimab in advanced cancers. V lost 0 bases and J 5 bases, leaving 8 bases between the germline ends. This CDR3 is built from 14 residues. The germline CDR1 and CDR2 sequences are SGDLS and YYNGEE. Measured with immunoSEQ multiplex PCR; TCRdb has only the in-frame clones, and not every one. The data hold about 15,000 clones, with 80% observed a single time. Whole-study results and caveats: Among the lowest levels of clonal expansion were found in partial responders at 0.1-3.0 mg/kg.

Source: CD4+ or CD8+ T cells sorted from blood, taken in a trial of the OX40 agonist ivuxolimab. The chain combines TRBV9 with TRBJ2-2; either TRBD1 or TRBD2 may fit D (6 bases each). This TCR came from an adult with an advanced solid tumor such as melanoma, head and neck, liver or kidney cancer. The CDR3 DNA reads as TGTGCCAGCAGCGTAGGAGGGGGGACCGGGGAGCTGTTTTTT. Translated, it gives CASSVGGGTGELFF.